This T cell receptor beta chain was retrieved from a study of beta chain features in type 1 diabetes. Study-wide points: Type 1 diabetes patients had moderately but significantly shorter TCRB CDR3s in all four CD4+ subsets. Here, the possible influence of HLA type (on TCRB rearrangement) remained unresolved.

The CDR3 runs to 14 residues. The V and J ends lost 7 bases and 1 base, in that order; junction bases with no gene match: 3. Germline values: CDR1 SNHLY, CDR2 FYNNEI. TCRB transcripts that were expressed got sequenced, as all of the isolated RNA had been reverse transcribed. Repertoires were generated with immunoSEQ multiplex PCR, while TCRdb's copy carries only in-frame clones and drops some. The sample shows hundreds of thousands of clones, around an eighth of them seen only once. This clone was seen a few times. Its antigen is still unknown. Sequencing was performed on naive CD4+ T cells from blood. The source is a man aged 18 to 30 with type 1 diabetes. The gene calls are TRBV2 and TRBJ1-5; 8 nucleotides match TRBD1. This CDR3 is CASKGDRSNQPQHF. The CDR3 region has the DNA TGTGCCAGCAAGGGGGACAGGAGCAATCAGCCCCAGCATTTT. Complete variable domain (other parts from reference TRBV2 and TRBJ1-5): EPEVTQTPSHQVTQMGQEVILRCVPISNHLYFYWYRQILGQKVEFLVSFYNNEISEKSEIFDDQFSVERPDGSNFTLKIRSTKLEDSAMYFCASKGDRSNQPQHFGDGTRLSIL.